The rows below give T cell receptor beta chains drawn from one sample of a study of PD-1 blockade in mismatch repair-deficient tumors. The protocol was immunoSEQ multiplex PCR, while the TCRdb copy is restricted to in-frame clones and leaves out a portion. The data contain approximately 63,000 clones, 70% to 90% of them singletons. The sequences come from peripheral blood, collected 52 weeks after starting pembrolizumab. The receptors derive from an adult with mismatch repair-deficient cancer. Both conserved end residues are part of each CDR3. Each record gives: V gene, clone size, J gene, D gene, CDR3 DNA, CDR3 protein. D genes are given only for firm matches. Not all rows give a size; the values are once, few, many and, for expanded clones, a class.

TRBV11-3	-	TRBJ2-7	-	TGTGCCAGCAGCTTTTGGGGATACGAGCAGTACTTC	CASSFWGYEQYF
TRBV9	-	TRBJ1-2	TRBD1	TGTGCCAGCAGCGTCGGACAGGGGACCTATGGCTACACCTTC	CASSVGQGTYGYTF
TRBV10-3	-	TRBJ2-1	TRBD2	TGTGCCATCAGTTCGGTTTTAAGGACTAGCGGAAGGGATGAGCAGTTCTTC	CAISSVLRTSGRDEQFF
TRBV5-6	-	TRBJ2-5	TRBD2	TGTGCCAGCCACCGCGGGCTAGCGGGAGGTAGAGGGGAGACCCAGTACTTC	CASHRGLAGGRGETQYF
TRBV27	-	TRBJ2-1	-	TGTGCCAGCAGTGCGACGGGCCACAATGAGCAGTTCTTC	CASSATGHNEQFF
TRBV10-3	-	TRBJ2-7	TRBD2	TGTGCCATCAGTGGAATTAGCGGGAGCTACGAGCAGTACTTC	CAISGISGSYEQYF
TRBV27	-	TRBJ2-1	-	TGTGCCAGCACCCCTGTGGAGGGGAGCTCCTACAATGAGCAGTTCTTC	CASTPVEGSSYNEQFF
TRBV7-9	-	TRBJ2-6	-	TGTGCCAGCAGCTTAGCGGCCAGGGAGGTAACTGGGGCTAACGTCCTGACTTTC	CASSLAAREVTGANVLTF
TRBV18	-	TRBJ2-3	TRBD2	TGTGCCAGCTCACTAAAGGGCCTAGCGGGAAACACAGATACGCAGTATTTT	CASSLKGLAGNTDTQYF
TRBV21-1	-	TRBJ2-7	-	TGTGCCAGCAACTTAGGGGCAGGGCGAGGAAGCTCCTACGAGCAGTACTTC	CASNLGAGRGSSYEQYF
TRBV5-1	-	TRBJ2-2	-	TGCGCCAGCACCCATTCCGCCACCGGGGAGCTGTTTTTT	CASTHSATGELFF
TRBV6-5	-	TRBJ2-1	-	TGTGCCAGCAGGGACACAGGGACTTGGGATGAGCAGTTCTTC	CASRDTGTWDEQFF
TRBV9	-	TRBJ2-1	TRBD1	TGTGCCAGCAGCGCTCAGGGGGCGCTCTACAATGAGCAGTTCTTC	CASSAQGALYNEQFF
TRBV5-4	-	TRBJ2-5	TRBD1	TGTGCCAGCAGCAGCCGGGACAGTAAAGAGACCCAGTACTTC	CASSSRDSKETQYF
TRBV5-6	-	TRBJ2-7	-	TGTGCCAGCAGCTTGGGGCTCTACGAGCAGTACTTC	CASSLGLYEQYF
TRBV11-2	-	TRBJ2-7	-	TGTGCCAGCAGCTTAGATCCGAGTCCTACCTACGAGCAGTACTTC	CASSLDPSPTYEQYF
TRBV2	-	TRBJ1-5	-	TGTGCCATCGGGATTGACCTTAATCAGCCCCAGCATTTT	CAIGIDLNQPQHF
TRBV5-1	-	TRBJ2-3	-	TGCGCCAGCCGCCAAAACACAGATACGCAGTATTTT	CASRQNTDTQYF
TRBV27	-	TRBJ1-3	-	TGTGCCAGCAGTGCTACAGCAAGCTCTGGAAACACCATATATTTT	CASSATASSGNTIYF
TRBV19	-	TRBJ2-3	TRBD2	TGTGCCAGTAGTTGGGGCGGGAGGGGGTCAGATACGCAGTATTTT	CASSWGGRGSDTQYF
TRBV2	-	TRBJ2-1	-	TGTGCCAGCAAGCGGGTCCAATACAATGAGCAGTTCTTC	CASKRVQYNEQFF
TRBV4-3	-	TRBJ2-1	TRBD2	TGCGCCAGCAGCCAAGATCGGACTAGCGGGACCAATGAGCAGTTCTTC	CASSQDRTSGTNEQFF
TRBV5-4	-	TRBJ2-3	-	TGTGCCAGCAGAAAAACGACCATGACTAGCACAGATACGCAGTATTTT	CASRKTTMTSTDTQYF
TRBV5-4	-	TRBJ2-1	-	TGTGCCAGCAGCTTGGGTCCAAGTGAGCAGTTCTTC	CASSLGPSEQFF
TRBV6-1	few	TRBJ2-1	TRBD2	TGTGCCAGCCCCGGGACTAGCGTCAATGAGCAGTTCTTC	CASPGTSVNEQFF
TRBV7-9	-	TRBJ1-2	-	TGTGCCAGCAGGTTCGCCGGGACGGAACCTTTCAACTATGGCTACACCTTC	CASRFAGTEPFNYGYTF
TRBV9	few	TRBJ2-1	-	TGTGCCAGCAGCGTAGGGCCGCGGGATGAGCAGTTCTTC	CASSVGPRDEQFF
TRBV18	-	TRBJ2-7	-	TGTGCCAGCTCAAGCCGAGGAGTCCTCTCCTACGAGCAGTACTTC	CASSSRGVLSYEQYF